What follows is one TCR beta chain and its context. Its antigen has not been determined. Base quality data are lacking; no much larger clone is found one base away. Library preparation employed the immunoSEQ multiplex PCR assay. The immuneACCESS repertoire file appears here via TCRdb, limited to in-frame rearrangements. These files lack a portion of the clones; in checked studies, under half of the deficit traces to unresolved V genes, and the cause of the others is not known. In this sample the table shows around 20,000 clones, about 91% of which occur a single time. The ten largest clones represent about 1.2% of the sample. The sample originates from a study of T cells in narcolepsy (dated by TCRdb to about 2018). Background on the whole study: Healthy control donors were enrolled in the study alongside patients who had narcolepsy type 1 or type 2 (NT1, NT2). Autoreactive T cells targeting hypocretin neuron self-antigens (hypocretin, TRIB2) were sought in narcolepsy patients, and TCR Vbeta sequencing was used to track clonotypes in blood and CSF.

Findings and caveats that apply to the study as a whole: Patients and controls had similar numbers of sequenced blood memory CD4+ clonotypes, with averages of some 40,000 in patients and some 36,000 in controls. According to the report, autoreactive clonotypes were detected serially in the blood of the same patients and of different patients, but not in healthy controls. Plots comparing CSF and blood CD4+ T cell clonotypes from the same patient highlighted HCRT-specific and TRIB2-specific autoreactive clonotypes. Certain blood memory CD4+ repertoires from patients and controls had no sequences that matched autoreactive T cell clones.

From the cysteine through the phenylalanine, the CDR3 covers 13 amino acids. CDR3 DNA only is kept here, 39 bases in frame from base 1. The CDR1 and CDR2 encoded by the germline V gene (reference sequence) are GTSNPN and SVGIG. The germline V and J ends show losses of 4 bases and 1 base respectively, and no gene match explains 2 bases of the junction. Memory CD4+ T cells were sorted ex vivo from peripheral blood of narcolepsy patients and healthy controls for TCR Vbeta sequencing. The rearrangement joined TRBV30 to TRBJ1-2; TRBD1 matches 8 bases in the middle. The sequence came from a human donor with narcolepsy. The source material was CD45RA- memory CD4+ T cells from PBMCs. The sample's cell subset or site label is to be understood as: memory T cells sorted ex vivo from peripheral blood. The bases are TGTGCCTGGACAACAGGGGGTAACTATGGCTACACCTTC. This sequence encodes CAWTTGGNYGYTF.